The present TCR beta chain was sequenced within a study of blood T cell repertoires in COVID-19. Study-level information: Donors in the United States, Italy and Spain gave samples during acute or convalescent COVID-19. The cDNA or gDNA used as material had been derived from T cells, B-cell-depleted T cells, or PBMCs.

As originally analysed: The assay estimated nucleated cells by amplifying reference gene primers. TCRdb keeps only in-frame clones here, not all; method: immunoSEQ multiplex PCR. V, J and clone size derive from that table, while D and trimming were established from the DNA sequence. This repertoire shows more than 90,000 clones, 86% found once; its top ten account for roughly 4%. The CDR3 sequence is 17 residues long. After removal of 0 bases from V and 1 base from J, the junction contained 2 bases not matched to a gene. Per the germline V gene, CDR1 is SGHNT and CDR2 is YYREEE (reference sequence). The chain employs TRBV5-4 and TRBJ2-3, with TRBD2 matching 13 bases. The sequence was obtained from a man in his forties or fifties with acute or convalescent COVID-19. The sample was peripheral blood. The CDR3 nucleotides are TGTGCCAGCAGCTTGGCGGGACTAGCGGGACGCACAGATACGCAGTATTTT. Amino acid sequence: CASSLAGLAGRTDTQYF.